Sequencing of this T cell receptor beta chain was carried out in a study of T cells in Graves' hyperthyroidism and ophthalmopathy. At the level of the study: Peripheral blood was collected at initial diagnosis, before any treatment.

The CDR3 is 17 amino acids. Germline CDR1 reads SNHLY; CDR2 reads FYNNEI. V was clipped by 6 bases and J by 2 bases; unmatched bases: 12. A Clinical Activity Score of at least 3, a NOSPECS grade of at least 4 and a duration under 3 months were recorded in the ophthalmopathy patients. The study based diagnoses on clinical symptoms, serum thyroxine and TRAb, thyroid ultrasound and orbital computed tomography. The investigators amplified TCR beta CDR3 regions from RNA transcripts. HTBI primers were employed in a first-round RT-PCR of the TCR CDR3. TCRdb processed the multiplex PCR reads anew with MiXCR; each CDR3 protein has one entry. The sample shows about 520,000 distinct CDR3 sequences, around 22% of them seen only once.

The source material was blood. The rearrangement uses TRBV2 and TRBJ2-2; 7 bases map to TRBD2. This TCR was recovered from a woman aged 30 to 39 with Graves' ophthalmopathy. This CDR3 is CASRPPGTNFNTGELFF. In nucleotides, the CDR3 is TGTGCCAGCAGGCCCCCAGGGACTAATTTTAACACCGGGGAGCTGTTTTTT.